The present entry profiles one TCR beta chain with its context. Antigen unknown. These data originate in a study of CD8 T cells in Susac syndrome. Study-wide background: Clinical remission applied to 8 or 9 sequenced Susac syndrome patients, and about six had active disease.

In contrast to the negatively isolated CD8+ and CD4+ T cells, TEMRA cells were FACS-enriched. Broader study findings: Acknowledgment was made by the study that its TCR sequencing and HLA analysis involved a relatively small number of individuals.

Germline V CDR1 and CDR2: SGHAT, FQDESV (reference sequence). Unmatched junction bases numbered 9, after V lost 1 base and J lost 9 bases. The CDR3 contains 15 residues. An amount of RNA that ranged from about 0.45 to 1 ug was reverse transcribed with random hexamers. The TCR beta CDR3 was amplified by immunoSEQ multiplex PCR across 54 Vbeta, 13 Jbeta. TCRdb analysed the immunoSEQ multiplex PCR reads with MiXCR anew, one entry per CDR3 protein. The sample shows 150,000 to 200,000 distinct CDR3 sequences, 90% to 95% of them seen only once. Sequenced: CD4+ T cells from PBMCs. The sequence came from a human donor with Susac syndrome. J is TRBJ2-7 and V is TRBV11-1, with TRBD1 matching over 10 bases. Written as DNA, the CDR3 is TGTGCCAGCAGCTTAGGAGGCGGACAGGGGGAAAGGCAGTACTTC. This sequence encodes CASSLGGGQGERQYF.